One sample yielded the 27 T cell receptor beta chains listed below, sequenced in a study of early T cells in non-severe SARS-CoV-2 infection. One entry per CDR3 protein, called by TCRdb with MiXCR from the 5' RACE reads. The sample lists about 59,000 distinct CDR3 sequences, under 15% seen once, with roughly 1.4% in the top ten. Material: whole blood. The source is an adult who was a healthcare worker with PCR-confirmed SARS-CoV-2 infection or an uninfected control (not recorded which).

The sample holds many counts of this clonotype. The chain has TRBV10-3 and TRBJ1-1; tentative D call: TRBD1 (6 bases). The V end was cut by 10 bases, the J end by 1 base, with 13 bases between. Germline CDR1 reads ENHRY; CDR2 reads SYGVKD. The CDR3 covers 13 residues. DNA for the CDR3: TGTGCCAATCAACAGGGCCCGAACACTGAAGCTTTCTTT. This sequence encodes CANQQGPNTEAFF.

The sample holds many counts of this clonotype. This chain connects TRBV10-2 to TRBJ2-3; 9 bases line up with TRBD2. CDR1 and CDR2 (germline): WSHSY, SAAADI. The length of the CDR3 is 16 residues. J gave up 6 bases and V 5 bases, and 12 bases lay outside the gene matches. CDR3: CASSTNLVLAGDTQYF. The CDR3 DNA follows: TGCGCCAGCAGTACGAACCTGGTTCTAGCGGGGGATACGCAGTATTTT.

The gene calls are TRBV11-2 and TRBJ2-2; 8 nucleotides agree with TRBD2. V shed 5 bases, J shed 5 bases, and the junction held 7 bases outside the gene matches. The CDR3 totals 15 residues. Germline loops: CDR1 SGHAT, CDR2 FQNNGV. The CDR3 here is CASSPTGGWTGELFF. The DNA of the CDR3 is TGTGCCAGCAGCCCAACGGGAGGGTGGACCGGGGAGCTGTTTTTT.

The table lists this clonotype with a few counts. This chain connects TRBV29-1 to TRBJ2-1, with TRBD2 as a possible D gene (6 bases). Germline loops: CDR1 SQVTM, CDR2 ANQGSEA. Trimming removed 6 bases from V and 6 bases from J, with 15 bases in between. The length of the CDR3 is 13 residues. CDR3 in DNA: TGCAGCGTGGGACGGGGAGGCGGCAATGAGCAGTTCTTC. This gives the protein CSVGRGGGNEQFF.

This clonotype came up many times. V usage is TRBV4-3 and J usage is TRBJ1-5, with D tentatively TRBD1 (5 bases). V was trimmed by 0 bases and J by 5 bases, leaving 11 bases between them. Germline CDR1 reads LGHNA; CDR2 reads YSLEER. This CDR3 is built from 15 residues. CDR3 loop: CASSQDEQEDQPQHF. The CDR3 region has the DNA TGCGCCAGCAGCCAAGATGAACAGGAGGATCAGCCCCAGCATTTT.

This chain connects TRBV27 to TRBJ2-3, with a tentative D call TRBD2 (6 bases). V was pared by 6 bases and J by 4 bases, with 11 bases between. The CDR3 consists of 13 residues. The V gene's germline CDR1 is MNHEY and CDR2 SMNVEV (reference sequence). CDR3 nucleotide sequence: TGTGCCAGCAGCCCCGAGCGGGCAGATACGCAGTATTTT. This translates into CASSPERADTQYF.

Only a few counts were recorded for this clonotype. The chain uses TRBV29-1 and TRBJ2-1; no clear D. Germline values: CDR1 SQVTM, CDR2 ANQGSEA. CDR3 length: 14 amino acids. V lost 3 bases and J lost 6, with 15 bases in between. The CDR3 reads CSVEYLSTSNEQFF. In DNA form, the CDR3 reads TGCAGCGTTGAGTACCTTTCGACTTCCAATGAGCAGTTCTTC.

This clonotype was recorded at least ten times. The rearrangement links TRBV9 to TRBJ2-7; D is ambiguous. The ends were cut back, 0 bases at V and 6 bases at J, with 16 bases in the middle. CDR1 SGDLS and CDR2 YYNGEE come from the germline V gene. The CDR3 spans 15 residues. The CDR3 coding sequence is TGTGCCAGCAGCGTAGACCCCTTCCCCGAATCCGAGCAGTACTTC. Amino acids: CASSVDPFPESEQYF.

The chain carries TRBV14 and TRBJ2-3; D unclear. V lost 4 bases and J lost 0, with 11 bases in between. Germline V gene lookup returns CDR1 SGHDN and CDR2 FVKESK. The CDR3 is made up of 15 amino acids. The CDR3 spells CASSPRLSSTDTQYF. DNA for the CDR3: TGTGCCAGCAGCCCAAGACTCTCCAGCACAGATACGCAGTATTTT.

J is TRBJ1-1 and V is TRBV18, with TRBD1 identical over 8 bases. Looked up from germline, CDR1 is KGHSH and CDR2 is LQKENI. V shed 5 bases and J 4 bases; nucleotides not matched to a gene: 12. This CDR3 comprises 16 residues. This chain's CDR3 is CASSTRSGGLGTEAFF. The CDR3 DNA is TGTGCCAGCTCAACACGATCAGGGGGCTTGGGCACTGAAGCTTTCTTT.

This clonotype has more than one count but fewer than ten. The rearrangement links TRBV7-2 to TRBJ1-3; D not certain. Trimming pared 4 bases from V and 0 bases from J, leaving 19 bases between. The CDR3 runs 18 residues. The V gene's germline CDR1 is SGHTA and CDR2 FQGNSA. The CDR3 DNA is TGTGCCAGCAGCTCCATAAGGACTACCCGGGTCTCTGGAAACACCATATATTTT. Translating it yields CASSSIRTTRVSGNTIYF.

The J gene is TRBJ2-1, the V gene TRBV12-3 or TRBV12-4; D not certain. The CDR3 has 12 amino acids. Between the trimmed V and J ends, which lost 7 bases and 4 bases, there was a span of 8 bases. The CDR3 reads CASTIGYNEQFF. The CDR3 DNA sequence: TGTGCCAGCACCATCGGTTACAATGAGCAGTTCTTC.

This clonotype was found a few times. V usage is TRBV11-2 and J usage is TRBJ2-7; 11 nucleotides line up with TRBD2. With V trimmed by 1 base and J by 1 base, 3 bases remained unmatched. CDR3 length equals 16 residues. Looked up from germline, CDR1 is SGHAT and CDR2 is FQNNGV. CDR3 nucleotide sequence: TGTGCCAGCAGCTTAGCTAGCGGGGGGATGTCCTACGAGCAGTACTTC. Translation: CASSLASGGMSYEQYF.

This clonotype was observed a few times. This chain connects TRBV7-3 to TRBJ1-6; tentatively, D is TRBD1 (5 bases). The germline V and J ends were trimmed by 2 bases and 6 bases, with 14 bases remaining between them. The CDR3 spans 16 residues. Germline loops: CDR1 SGHTA, CDR2 FQGTGA. CDR3 residues: CASSLDPTGSNSPLHF. In DNA form, the CDR3 reads TGTGCCAGCAGCTTAGATCCTACAGGATCTAATTCACCCCTCCACTTT.

A note on this clonotype: A read error may be the cause here, since a much bigger clone is one base away. The chain carries TRBV18 and TRBJ2-3; 9 positions match TRBD1. The CDR3 is made up of 14 amino acids. Germline CDR1 is KGHSH and CDR2 is LQKENI. The DNA for the CDR3 is TGTGTCAGCTCACCGGGACAGGGAGCAGATACGCAGTATTTT. Translation gives CVSSPGQGADTQYF.

This clonotype was observed many times. The chain uses TRBV4-1 and TRBJ1-2; maybe TRBD1 (6 bases). CDR3 length: 14 amino acids. Germline V CDR1 and CDR2: MGHRA, YSYEKL. Trimming left V 0 bases short and J 6 bases short, with 11 bases between. The CDR3 reads CASSQELPGDGYTF. The CDR3 nucleotides are TGCGCCAGCAGCCAAGAACTTCCAGGGGATGGCTACACCTTC.

In this sample, this clonotype turned up many times. In DNA, the CDR3 is TGTGCCAGCAGCAATCAACCCCTAGGGACCATCCCCTCTGGGGCCAACGTCCTGACTTTC. It yields the protein CASSNQPLGTIPSGANVLTF. The chain carries TRBV11-2 and TRBJ2-6; possibly TRBD1 or TRBD2 for D (5 bases each). Trimming removed 5 bases at V and 0 bases at J, with 23 bases between. The CDR3 runs 20 residues. CDR1 and CDR2 (germline): SGHAT, FQNNGV.

This clonotype was counted only a few times. The CDR3 is CASSYRAPSTDTQYF. The CDR3 DNA reads as TGTGCCAGCAGTTACAGGGCCCCTAGCACAGATACGCAGTATTTT. The genes are TRBV28 and TRBJ2-3; a possible D gene is TRBD1 (6 bases). Trimming stripped 4 bases from V and 0 bases from J, with 11 bases between. The CDR3 extends over 15 amino acids. The V gene's germline CDR1 is MDHEN and CDR2 SYDVKM.

The chain couples TRBV7-9 to TRBJ1-1, with D unclear. There are 13 residues in the CDR3. V dropped 5 bases and J dropped 8 bases, with 15 bases sitting between them. The V gene's germline CDR1 is SEHNR and CDR2 FQNEAQ (reference sequence). CDR3 sequence reads: CASSRLESGEAFF. The CDR3 DNA sequence: TGTGCCAGCAGCCGCCTTGAGTCAGGAGAAGCTTTCTTT.

The chain recombines TRBV6-5 with TRBJ1-3; tentative D call: TRBD1 (5 bases). V lost 0 bases to trimming and J lost 1 base, with 13 bases between them. There are 17 residues in the CDR3. Germline V gives CDR1 MNHEY, CDR2 SVGAGI. The CDR3 DNA is TGTGCCAGCAGTTACTCGGCCGGGACCATTTCTGGAAACACCATATATTTT. Residues: CASSYSAGTISGNTIYF.

The CDR3 loop is CASRLSGPKNIQYF. The CDR3 region has the DNA TGTGCCAGCAGACTCTCAGGCCCCAAAAACATTCAGTACTTC. The chain has TRBV12-3 or TRBV12-4 and TRBJ2-4; D gene ambiguous. Trimming took off 6 bases at V and 2 bases at J, with 11 bases between the two ends. The CDR3 consists of 14 residues.

This clonotype was counted a few times. V gene TRBV7-9 combines with J gene TRBJ2-1, with a weak D call TRBD2 (6 bases). The CDR3 spans 18 residues. Germline loops: CDR1 SEHNR, CDR2 FQNEAQ (reference sequence). V was cut by 5 bases and J by 6 bases, with 26 bases left in between. The CDR3 coding sequence is TGTGCCAGCAGCAAAGGTTCTGTTTGGGAGGTTGGATCCAATGAGCAGTTCTTC. This sequence encodes CASSKGSVWEVGSNEQFF.

This clonotype was detected only a few times. The chain has TRBV19 and TRBJ1-4, with D unresolved. The CDR3 runs to 13 residues. Looked up from germline, CDR1 is LNHDA and CDR2 is SQIVND (reference sequence). Trimming took 3 bases from V and 8 from J, leaving 10 bases between them. This CDR3 is CASSMNREEKLFF. The CDR3 DNA reads TGTGCCAGTAGTATGAATCGTGAGGAAAAACTGTTTTTT.

On this clonotype: At one end the junction does not follow the germline gene, possibly because of a read error. The rearrangement uses TRBV5-1 and TRBJ2-3; D gene unclear. Per the germline V gene, CDR1 is SGHRS and CDR2 is YFSETQ. CDR3 length: 12 amino acids. DNA for the CDR3: TGCGCCAGCAGCGTCAACACAAATACGCAGTATTTT. This sequence encodes CASSVNTNTQYF.

This clonotype was picked up many times. The chain recombines TRBV12-5 with TRBJ2-5; 8 bases line up with TRBD2. Losses at the gene ends were 5 bases for V and 4 bases for J; bases not matched to a gene: 6. This CDR3 is 14 amino acids long. The germline V gene has CDR1 LGHNT and CDR2 FRNRAP. CDR3 residues: CASGPGGAGETQYF. Written as DNA, the CDR3 is TGTGCTAGTGGTCCCGGGGGGGCCGGAGAGACCCAGTACTTC.

The rearrangement links TRBV12-3 or TRBV12-4 to TRBJ1-3; a weak D match, TRBD1 (5 bases). V shed 5 bases and J shed 7 bases, with 18 bases lying between them. The CDR3 loop spans 15 amino acids. CDR3 region: CASSPPGTRGNTIYF. As DNA, the CDR3 is TGTGCCAGCAGTCCCCCCGGGACGCGGGGCAACACCATATATTTT.

This clonotype was counted a few times. This sequence joins TRBV4-1 and TRBJ2-1; D gene ambiguous. The germline V gene has CDR1 MGHRA and CDR2 YSYEKL. V was pared by 0 bases and J by 5 bases, with 20 bases between. This CDR3 spans 18 amino acids. In DNA, the CDR3 is TGCGCCAGCAGCCAAGAAGTGACAAAAGTAATGGCTCACAATGAGCAGTTCTTC. It is translated as CASSQEVTKVMAHNEQFF.